This TCR beta chain was recovered during a study of blood T cells in healthy people across ages. The CDR3 contains 14 residues. Trimming shortened V by 3 bases and J by 4 bases, and 10 bases separated the two germline ends. Germline V lookup: CDR1 MNHEY, CDR2 SVGAGI. This clonotype has only a few counts. With a J-beta primer mix and a sample-barcoded 5' primer, a second PCR ran roughly 6 to 11 cycles. TCRdb reprocessed the 5' RACE reads with MiXCR, giving one entry per CDR3 protein. In the table there are approximately 1.5 million distinct CDR3 sequences, approximately 42% of which are singletons. This sequence originates from a woman aged 18-29 years in good health. V and J are TRBV6-5 and TRBJ2-1, with TRBD1 as a possible D gene (5 bases). Specimen: blood. The DNA of the CDR3 is TGTGCCAGCAGTTATGACAGTTATTACAATGAGCAGTTCTTC. The encoded protein is CASSYDSYYNEQFF.